What follows describes a single T cell receptor beta chain. Its antigen is still unknown. These data belong to a study of human versus mouse CDR3 diversity and MHC coevolution. Whole-study results and caveats: Human CDR3s averaged more deletions and insertions than mouse CDR3s. iCHAO1 estimated the human TCR beta repertoire at 1.5 million to 2 million clonotypes.

Sequencing used immunoSEQ multiplex PCR; TCRdb keeps in-frame clones, though not all of them. The table has about 60,000 clones, 94% seen once. Germline V gene sequence: CDR1 GTSNPN, CDR2 SVGIG (reference sequence). The CDR3 has 15 amino acids. V trimming: 1 base; J trimming: 5 bases; junction bases outside the gene matches: 4. The specimen sequenced was naive CD4+ T cells from blood. Subset in this sample: CD45RO-negative CD62L-positive naive CD4 T cells. This receptor was identified in a person aged 55 to 69 in good health. V gene TRBV30 combines with J gene TRBJ2-4; TRBD2 agrees at 11 bases. The CDR3 region is CAWSGKGLAENIQYF. The CDR3 region has the DNA TGTGCCTGGAGTGGGAAGGGACTAGCGGAAAACATTCAGTACTTC.